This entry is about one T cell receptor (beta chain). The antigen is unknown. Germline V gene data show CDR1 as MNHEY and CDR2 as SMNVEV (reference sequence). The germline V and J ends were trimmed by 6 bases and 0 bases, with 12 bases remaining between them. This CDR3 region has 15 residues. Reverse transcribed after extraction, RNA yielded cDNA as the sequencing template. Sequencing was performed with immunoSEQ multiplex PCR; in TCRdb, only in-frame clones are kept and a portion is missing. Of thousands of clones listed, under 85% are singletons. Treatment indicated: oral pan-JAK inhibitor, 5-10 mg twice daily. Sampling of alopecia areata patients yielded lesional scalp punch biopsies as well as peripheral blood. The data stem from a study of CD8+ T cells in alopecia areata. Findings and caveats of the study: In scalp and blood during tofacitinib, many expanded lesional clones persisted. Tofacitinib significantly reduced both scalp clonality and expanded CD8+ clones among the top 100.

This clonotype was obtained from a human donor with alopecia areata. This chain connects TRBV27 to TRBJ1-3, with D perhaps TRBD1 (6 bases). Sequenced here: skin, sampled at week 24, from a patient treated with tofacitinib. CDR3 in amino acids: CASRRDTDSGNTIYF. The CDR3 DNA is TGTGCCAGCAGGAGGGACACCGACTCTGGAAACACCATATATTTT.